The rows below give T cell receptor beta chains drawn from one sample of a study of CD8+CD57+ T cells in acquired aplastic anemia. TCRdb re-analysed the reads in MiXCR, keeping a single row per CDR3 protein. This table holds approximately 200,000 distinct CDR3 sequences, around 65% found once. Specimen: sorted CD4+, CD8+, or CD8+CD57+ T cells (not recorded which) from PBMCs. These receptors all come from a human donor with severe aplastic anemia or a healthy control (not recorded which). CDR3s include the opening cysteine and the closing phenylalanine or tryptophan. Fields, in order: V gene, clone size, D gene, J gene, CDR3 protein, CDR3 DNA. The D gene is left open where the match is weak. Clone size appears in some rows only: once, few, many, or a class for an expanded clone.

>TRBV29-1|NA|NA|TRBJ2-2
CSVEDQIAANTGELFF
TGCAGCGTTGAAGACCAAATAGCGGCGAACACCGGGGAGCTGTTTTTT
>TRBV10-2|many|TRBD1|TRBJ2-1
CASSGQGTYNEQFF
TGCGCCAGCAGCGGACAGGGCACCTACAATGAGCAGTTCTTC
>TRBV29-1|NA|TRBD2|TRBJ2-7
CSQDGTSGSYEQYF
TGCAGCCAAGATGGGACTAGCGGCTCCTACGAGCAGTACTTC
>TRBV19|NA|NA|TRBJ2-3
CASSTILTDTQYF
TGTGCCAGTAGTACGATTCTTACAGATACGCAGTATTTT
>TRBV4-2|NA|NA|TRBJ1-1
CASSQRGGVLGTEAFF
TGTGCCAGCAGCCAGCGTGGGGGGGTATTGGGCACTGAAGCTTTCTTT
>TRBV25-1|few|NA|TRBJ2-3
CASSDVQGLEDTQYF
TGTGCCAGCAGTGATGTACAGGGCCTTGAAGATACGCAGTATTTT
>TRBV2|NA|NA|TRBJ1-2
CASVLRQLSNYGYTF
TGTGCCAGCGTCTTGAGACAACTATCTAACTATGGCTACACCTTC
>TRBV20-1|many|NA|TRBJ2-1
CSARFTSSVNEQFF
TGCAGTGCTAGGTTTACTAGCTCTGTCAATGAGCAGTTCTTC
>TRBV19|NA|NA|TRBJ2-5
CASSIATDSVDRTQYF
TGTGCCAGTAGTATAGCCACGGACAGCGTCGATAGGACCCAGTACTTC
>TRBV7-3|NA|TRBD1|TRBJ2-7
CASSSTGPLTDEQYF
TGTGCCAGCAGCTCGACAGGGCCCCTGACGGACGAGCAGTACTTC
>TRBV10-3|NA|TRBD2|TRBJ2-3
CAISGTGTSGGLSTDTQYF
TGTGCCATCAGTGGAACCGGGACTAGCGGGGGGCTAAGCACAGATACGCAGTATTTT
>TRBV6-6|once|NA|TRBJ2-4
CASSYSIGDSGENIQYF
TGTGCCAGCAGTTACTCGATCGGGGATAGCGGAGAAAACATTCAGTACTTC
>TRBV2|many|TRBD1|TRBJ1-6
CASSDATGGDSPLHF
TGTGCCAGCAGTGACGCGACAGGGGGAGATTCACCCCTCCACTTT
>TRBV15|NA|TRBD1|TRBJ1-2
CATNNKPGQGYGYTF
TGTGCCACCAACAACAAACCGGGACAGGGATATGGCTACACCTTC
>TRBV10-3|NA|TRBD1|TRBJ2-5
CASSKDRGREKTQYF
TGTGCCAGCAGTAAAGACAGGGGGCGTGAGAAGACCCAGTACTTC
>TRBV7-2|few|NA|TRBJ2-1
CASSLRGFGLGLNNEQFF
TGTGCCAGCAGCTTACGAGGATTCGGGCTTGGACTGAACAATGAGCAGTTCTTC
>TRBV10-3|NA|NA|TRBJ2-2
CAISEQGGTGELFF
TGTGCCATCAGTGAACAGGGTGGCACCGGGGAGCTGTTTTTT
>TRBV25-1|NA|TRBD1|TRBJ1-2
CASSPPQGRYGYTF
TGTGCCAGCAGTCCACCACAGGGGCGTTATGGCTACACCTTC
>TRBV7-9|NA|NA|TRBJ2-3
CASSLGLVTSADTQYF
TGTGCCAGCAGCTTAGGGTTGGTTACTAGTGCAGATACGCAGTATTTT
>TRBV29-1|NA|NA|TRBJ2-7
CSVGGLAGTYEQYF
TGCAGCGTCGGGGGTTTGGCGGGGACCTACGAGCAGTACTTC
>TRBV7-2|NA|TRBD2|TRBJ2-3
CASRWGSGTDTQYF
TGTGCCAGCAGATGGGGTAGCGGGACAGATACGCAGTATTTT
>TRBV3-1|many|NA|TRBJ2-7
CASSQGRGAGSSYEQYF
TGTGCCAGCAGCCAAGGGCGAGGAGCGGGTAGCTCCTACGAGCAGTACTTC
>TRBV7-2|many|NA|TRBJ2-1
CASSSLWGDKYNEQFF
TGTGCCAGCAGCTCCCTGTGGGGCGATAAGTACAATGAGCAGTTCTTC
>TRBV15|NA|TRBD2|TRBJ2-5
CATSTARRGTSVQETQYF
TGTGCCACCAGCACCGCCCGCCGGGGGACTAGCGTTCAAGAGACCCAGTACTTC
>TRBV2|NA|NA|TRBJ1-2
CASRKTGRDVNYGYTF
TGTGCCAGCAGAAAGACAGGAAGAGACGTTAACTATGGCTACACCTTC
>TRBV9|NA|NA|TRBJ1-6
CASSLAEYRLHSPLHF
TGCGCCAGCAGCTTGGCCGAATACAGGTTACATTCACCCCTCCACTTT
>TRBV19|many|NA|TRBJ2-6
CASSIDDSGANVLTF
TGTGCCAGTAGTATAGACGACTCTGGGGCCAACGTCCTGACTTTC
>TRBV7-6|NA|TRBD1|TRBJ2-5
CASSPSGQGWQTQYF
TGTGCCAGCAGCCCCTCGGGACAGGGTTGGCAGACCCAGTACTTC
>TRBV19|few|NA|TRBJ1-1
CASSFTLNTEAFF
TGTGCCAGTAGTTTTACCTTGAACACTGAAGCTTTCTTT
>TRBV7-8|NA|NA|TRBJ2-7
CASSPSGYEQYF
TGTGCCAGCAGCCCCAGCGGCTACGAGCAGTACTTC
>TRBV7-2|few|NA|TRBJ2-7
CATQVIGYEQYF
TGTGCCACCCAGGTCATCGGCTACGAGCAGTACTTC
>TRBV6-6|NA|TRBD2|TRBJ2-1
CASSYRLAGDDEQFF
TGTGCCAGCAGTTACCGACTAGCGGGAGATGATGAGCAGTTCTTC
>TRBV6-5|NA|TRBD1|TRBJ2-7
CASSKDRGSYEQYF
TGTGCCAGCAGCAAAGACAGGGGGAGCTACGAGCAGTACTTC
>TRBV20-1|NA|NA|TRBJ1-1
CSAKIGTTVNTEAFF
TGCAGTGCTAAGATAGGTACAACAGTAAACACTGAAGCTTTCTTT
>TRBV2|NA|NA|TRBJ1-5
CASSPSGRGLPQHF
TGTGCCAGCAGCCCCAGTGGCAGAGGCCTACCCCAGCATTTT
>TRBV7-6|NA|NA|TRBJ2-1
CASSLGGVHEQFF
TGTGCCAGCAGCTTAGGGGGTGTCCATGAGCAGTTCTTC
>TRBV12-3/TRBV12-4|NA|NA|TRBJ1-6
CASRLGPRDYNSPLHF
TGTGCCAGCAGATTAGGTCCGAGGGACTATAATTCACCCCTCCACTTT
>TRBV7-9|NA|TRBD1|TRBJ2-7
CASSLGAPGQGSYEQYF
TGTGCCAGCAGCTTAGGGGCCCCGGGACAGGGATCCTACGAGCAGTACTTC
>TRBV20-1|NA|TRBD2|TRBJ2-1
CSARGEAGEQFF
TGCAGTGCTAGGGGGGAAGCGGGAGAGCAGTTCTTC
>TRBV5-1|NA|NA|TRBJ2-7
CASNLGDYEQYF
TGCGCCAGCAACTTGGGGGACTACGAGCAGTACTTC
>TRBV20-1|once|NA|TRBJ2-7
CSARVAQGPYEQYF
TGCAGTGCTAGAGTCGCACAGGGACCCTACGAGCAGTACTTC
>TRBV27|NA|TRBD1|TRBJ1-2
CASSGMGQGYGYTF
TGTGCCAGCAGTGGAATGGGACAGGGGTATGGCTACACCTTC
>TRBV7-9|NA|TRBD2|TRBJ2-7
CASNGGTSGGYEQYF
TGTGCCAGCAACGGAGGGACTAGCGGGGGCTACGAGCAGTACTTC
>TRBV20-1|NA|NA|TRBJ1-3
CSALPPSSGNTIYF
TGCAGTGCTCTACCTCCGAGCTCTGGAAACACCATATATTTT
>TRBV9|once|TRBD2|TRBJ2-5
CASSISLAGGLQETQYF
TGTGCCAGTAGTATTTCCTTAGCGGGAGGGTTACAAGAGACCCAGTACTTC
>TRBV7-8|many|NA|TRBJ1-5
CASSLVATGGGNQPQHF
TGTGCCAGCAGCTTAGTCGCTACGGGGGGGGGCAATCAGCCCCAGCATTTT
>TRBV20-1|few|NA|TRBJ1-1
CSAREGMGATEAFF
TGCAGTGCGAGGGAGGGGATGGGTGCGACTGAAGCTTTCTTT
>TRBV14|few|TRBD2|TRBJ2-5
CASSQGLAGVLYQETQYF
TGTGCCAGCAGCCAAGGACTAGCGGGGGTACTATACCAAGAGACCCAGTACTTC